Given below is one T cell receptor beta chain in context. Its antigen is undetermined. The template was RNA from unsorted bulk tissue. The data originate from a study of tumor and adjacent non-tumor tissue in lung cancer. Study at large: The cohort had approximately 12 adenocarcinoma, 2 squamous cell and 1 small cell patients. Regarding the study as a whole: Patients with more diverse tumor TCRs had worse survival.

TCRbeta libraries were built with three rounds of nested PCR, modified from ARM-PCR. TCRdb re-analysed the multiplex PCR reads in MiXCR, keeping a single row per CDR3 protein. The table records about 200,000 distinct CDR3 sequences, around 71% of them present only once. Material: lung tumor tissue. The origin of this receptor is a man in his sixties with non-small cell lung cancer.

The CDR3 nucleotides are TGCAGCGCCGCCCGGGGACAGGAGCATGGCTACACCTTC. Protein sequence: CSAARGQEHGYTF. This chain joins TRBV29-1 and TRBJ1-2, with 8 bases matching TRBD1. This CDR3 has 13 residues. V dropped 7 bases and J dropped 6; count of bases not matched to a gene: 10. Germline-derived CDR1 and CDR2 are SQVTM and ANQGSEA.